This paragraph reports one TCR beta chain. What antigen it recognizes has not been identified. Base qualities were left out, and no much larger clone turns up one base away. Reading from cysteine to phenylalanine, the CDR3 counts 17 amino acids. Only the CDR3 DNA is retained, 51 bases long and in frame from the first base. Clipping removes 4 bases from V and 5 bases from J, with 15 as the unmatched junction base count. The germline V gene sets CDR1 to SGHVS and CDR2 to FNYEAQ. These data are taken from a study of T cell changes during pregnancy in multiple sclerosis (dated by TCRdb to 2018 to 2020). About the investigation overall: The study looked at changes in the T cell repertoire across pregnancy in women with multiple sclerosis.

Libraries were built with the immunoSEQ multiplex PCR assay. Here the immuneACCESS table is served through TCRdb, limited to in-frame sequences with V and J called. Missing clones are a known gap in these copies; in checked studies unresolved V genes cover under half, and the rest lacks a known reason. The sample includes more than 35,000 clones, with 94% observed a single time. The ten largest clones represent about 0.39% of the sample. The origin of this receptor is a female donor with multiple sclerosis, enrolled in a pregnancy study. The starting material was CD4+ T cells from peripheral blood mononuclear cells, obtained in the second trimester of pregnancy. Recombination linked TRBV7-6 to TRBJ1-1; TRBD1 agrees with 8 junctional bases. For the CDR3, the sequence is CASSSSQGARSLTEAFF. The DNA sequence follows: TGTGCCAGCAGCTCCAGTCAGGGGGCCAGAAGTCTGACTGAAGCTTTCTTT.